These T cell receptor beta chains were read from a single sample in a study of CD8 T cells in Susac syndrome. In TCRdb, the immunoSEQ multiplex PCR reads were re-called with MiXCR into one record per CDR3 protein. This table has 330,000 or so distinct CDR3 sequences, 70% to 90% appearing once. Sequencing was performed on CD8+ T cells from PBMCs. The receptors originated from a human donor with multiple sclerosis. The CDR3 runs from the conserved cysteine through the conserved F or W. Each record gives: J gene, V gene, clone size, D gene, CDR3 DNA, CDR3 protein. A D gene is named only where the DNA matches it firmly. Clone size, where shown, is once, few, many, or a class for clones that have expanded.

TRBJ2-2,TRBV20-1,.,.,TGCAGTGCTAGACCCCCTCGGAGCAACACCGGGGAGCTGTTTTTT,CSARPPRSNTGELFF
TRBJ2-3,TRBV6-5,.,.,TGTGCCAGCAGTTACTCTTCAGATACGCAGTATTTT,CASSYSSDTQYF
TRBJ2-5,TRBV20-1,.,TRBD2,TGCAGTGCTTCTGAACCTACCCTAGCGGGAGTATCCCAAGAGACCCAGTACTTC,CSASEPTLAGVSQETQYF
TRBJ2-7,TRBV6-1,.,TRBD1,TGTGCCAGCAGTGAAGGGACAGGGGGCTTCTACGAGCAGTACTTC,CASSEGTGGFYEQYF
TRBJ2-1,TRBV18,.,.,TGTGCCAGCGCAGAGGGGCAGTCCATAAGGAATGAGCAGTTCTTC,CASAEGQSIRNEQFF
TRBJ2-3,TRBV6-2/TRBV6-3,.,.,TGTGCCAGCAGTCAGCTCGATGTAGGGGGGGGCACAGATACGCAGTATTTT,CASSQLDVGGGTDTQYF
TRBJ1-6,TRBV25-1,.,.,TGTGCCAGCAGTGAATTCGGAGGTCCACCCCTCCACTTT,CASSEFGGPPLHF
TRBJ1-2,TRBV7-9,.,.,TGTGCCAGCAGCGCGGGACGGAACTATGGCTACACCTTC,CASSAGRNYGYTF
TRBJ2-7,TRBV20-1,.,.,TGCAGTGCGGGGGAAGGGGCCAGGGATTCCTACGAGCAGTACTTC,CSAGEGARDSYEQYF
TRBJ1-1,TRBV14,.,.,TGTGCCAGCAGCCCACGACGGGGATCGCCTGAAGCTTTCTTT,CASSPRRGSPEAFF
TRBJ2-2,TRBV9,few,.,TGTGCCAGCAGCGGTGACACCGGGGAGCTGTTTTTT,CASSGDTGELFF
TRBJ2-1,TRBV19,once,.,TGTGCCAGTACCCCAACAGGGGAGGTGTGGAATGAGCAGTTCTTC,CASTPTGEVWNEQFF
TRBJ2-1,TRBV7-8,.,.,TGTGCCAGCAGCTTACAGGGACTCCTCTACAATGAGCAGTTCTTC,CASSLQGLLYNEQFF